The present T cell receptor (beta chain) was sequenced within a study of blood T cells in healthy people across ages. Study observations and caveats: Donor CMV status, an unknown factor, possibly confounded changes in expanded clonotypes.

CDR3 size: 15 residues. Trimming cost V 4 bases and J 6 bases; bases outside gene matches: 7. Germline assignment: CDR1 MGHRA and CDR2 YSYEKL. Concerning this clonotype itself: Its specificity is not known.

Then a second PCR, running roughly 7 to 11 cycles, was carried out with a sample-barcoded 5' primer and a J-beta primer mix. A single record per CDR3 protein comes from TCRdb applying MiXCR to the 5' RACE reads. The data contain about 1.1 million distinct CDR3 sequences, around two fifths of them singletons. This TCR was recovered from a man younger than 35 in good health. V gene TRBV4-1 combines with J gene TRBJ2-3; 10 positions agree with TRBD1. Specimen: blood. CDR3: CASSLRQGAADTQYF. The CDR3 DNA reads as TGCGCCAGCAGCCTTCGACAGGGGGCCGCGGATACGCAGTATTTT.